The 23 T cell receptor beta chains below were found in one sample sequenced in a study of shared clonotypes between healthy human individuals. Sequencing was performed with immunoSEQ multiplex PCR; in TCRdb, only in-frame clones are kept and a portion is missing. The repertoire has roughly 2,500,000 clones, more than 85% of them found once; the top ten carry around 0.37%. Sequenced sample: naive CD4+ T cells from PBMCs. Documented subset: CD45RA+ positively selected. The receptors were sampled from a young man in good health. Some clones in this sample may be carry-over from other donors' samples.

This chain joins TRBV7-3 and TRBJ2-1, with TRBD2 as a possible D gene (5 bases). Trimming removed 2 bases at V and 3 bases at J, with 14 bases between. Germline CDR1 reads SGHTA; CDR2 reads FQGTGA. The length of the CDR3 is 16 residues. CDR3 protein: CASSLQDSRSYNEQFF. The CDR3 DNA follows: TGTGCCAGCAGCTTACAGGACTCCCGTAGCTACAATGAGCAGTTCTTC.

The V gene is TRBV7-2, the J gene TRBJ2-1; possibly TRBD2 for D (6 bases). The germline CDR1 and CDR2 sequences are SGHTA and FQGNSA. Trimming shortened V by 2 bases and J by 2 bases, and 19 bases separated the two germline ends. The CDR3 runs to 18 residues. CDR3 nucleotides: TGTGCCAGCAGCTTATCTAGCGCCCGGCTACCTCCCTACAATGAGCAGTTCTTC. Its protein is CASSLSSARLPPYNEQFF.

This chain joins TRBV15 and TRBJ2-5; D tentatively fits TRBD1 or TRBD2 (5 bases each). The CDR3 loop spans 14 amino acids. Germline CDR1 LNHNV, CDR2 YYDKDF (reference sequence). The V end was cut by 6 bases, the J end by 9 bases, with 20 bases between. This CDR3 is CATRARGPPGPQYF. CDR3 in DNA: TGTGCCACCAGAGCAAGGGGACCCCCCGGGCCCCAGTACTTC.

The chain joins TRBV19 to TRBJ2-5; TRBD1 might be the D (6 bases). Germline V CDR1 and CDR2: LNHDA, SQIVND (reference sequence). The CDR3 consists of 15 residues. Deletions cut 1 base from V and 5 bases from J, with 14 bases between. The CDR3 DNA is TGTGCCAGTAGTATAGCCTCTGGGGGCGGCGAGACCCAGTACTTC. It codes for CASSIASGGGETQYF.

The genes are TRBV13 and TRBJ2-1, with 9 bases fitting TRBD2. This CDR3 region has 17 residues. In germline, CDR1 is PRHDT, CDR2 FYEKMQ (reference sequence). V was pared by 2 bases and J by 7 bases, with 12 bases of the junction left unmatched. The CDR3: CASSLRKGIAGVNEQFF. The CDR3 region has the DNA TGTGCCAGCAGCTTACGAAAGGGGATAGCGGGAGTGAATGAGCAGTTCTTC.

This chain joins TRBV29-1 and TRBJ1-2; 11 nucleotides agree with TRBD1. The CDR3 has 14 amino acids. Trimming took 3 bases from V and 4 from J; bases not matched to a gene: 4. Germline loops: CDR1 SQVTM, CDR2 ANQGSEA. In DNA form, the CDR3 reads TGCAGCGTTGATCGGGACAGGGGGAGCTATGGCTACACCTTC. Its protein is CSVDRDRGSYGYTF. The full variable domain, in which reference TRBV29-1 and TRBJ1-2 provide the parts outside the CDR3, is SAVISQKPSRDICQRGTSLTIQCQVDSQVTMMFWYRQQPGQSLTLIATANQGSEATYESGFVIDKFPISRPNLTFSTLTVSNMSPEDSSIYLCSVDRDRGSYGYTFGSGTRLTVV.

On this clone itself: The sample carries other DNA sequences with the same CDR3. The chain joins TRBV28 to TRBJ2-3; no reliable D call. CDR1 is MDHEN, CDR2 SYDVKM, per germline. The CDR3 length is 12 residues. Trimming removed 3 bases from V and 5 bases from J, with 6 bases in between. CDR3 sequence reads: CASSLLRDTQYF. CDR3 DNA sequence: TGTGCCAGCAGTTTGCTTAGAGATACGCAGTATTTT.

The count of this clone is one. This rearrangement joins TRBV5-6 to TRBJ2-7; possible D gene TRBD1, 6 bases. Germline CDR1 and CDR2: SGHDT and YYEEEE. Trimming took off 5 bases at V and 5 bases at J, with 11 bases between the two ends. The CDR3 runs to 12 residues. The CDR3 sequence is CASRTGSHEQYF. In DNA form, the CDR3 reads TGTGCCAGCAGAACAGGGAGCCACGAGCAGTACTTC.

The rearrangement links TRBV7-8 to TRBJ2-7; 8 positions agree with TRBD2. The V segment lost 5 bases and the J segment 2 bases; nucleotides outside the gene matches: 17. The CDR3 runs 18 residues. The germline CDR1 and CDR2 sequences are SGHVS and FQNEAQ. The CDR3 nucleotides are TGTGCCAGCAGCCAGAGGACGGGGGGGAGTGGTGCTGCCTACGAGCAGTACTTC. This sequence encodes CASSQRTGGSGAAYEQYF.

The gene calls are TRBV7-9 and TRBJ2-1; 8 bases align to TRBD1. Germline trimming cut 5 bases from V and 10 bases from J; bases unmatched to any gene: 7. Germline V gene sequence: CDR1 SEHNR, CDR2 FQNEAQ (reference sequence). The CDR3 consists of 13 residues. CDR3 residues: CASSRDRSGEQFF. In DNA, the CDR3 is TGTGCCAGCAGCCGGGACAGGTCCGGCGAGCAGTTCTTC.

The chain joins TRBV27 to TRBJ2-4; D is possibly TRBD2 (6 bases). The V end was cut by 5 bases, the J end by 0 bases, with 17 bases between. In germline, CDR1 is MNHEY, CDR2 SMNVEV (reference sequence). The CDR3 is made up of 17 amino acids. Here the CDR3 DNA reads TGTGCCAGCAGTCCACGTTTCCCGGGACTAGCCAAAAACATTCAGTACTTC. It yields the protein CASSPRFPGLAKNIQYF.

This clone was detected only once. CDR3 DNA sequence: TGTGCCAGCAGTTTGTTCCGACAGGGACCCACAGATACGCAGTATTTT. Translating it yields CASSLFRQGPTDTQYF. The genes are TRBV28 and TRBJ2-3; 7 bases line up with TRBD1. The junction had 8 bases not matched to a gene; V was cut back by 3 bases and J by 2 bases. Germline loops: CDR1 MDHEN, CDR2 SYDVKM. The length of the CDR3 is 16 residues.

The CDR3 spells CASSPIDRPGDTIYF. The CDR3 coding sequence is TGTGCCAGCTCACCAATCGACAGGCCCGGGGACACCATATATTTT. V and J are TRBV18 and TRBJ1-3; D possibly corresponds to TRBD1 (6 bases). Germline CDR1 and CDR2: KGHSH and LQKENI. The CDR3 totals 15 residues. Trimming removed 2 bases from V and 8 bases from J, with 16 bases in between.

Concerning this clone: Other DNA variants within this sample encode the same CDR3. The CDR3 loop is CASSPGVMNTEAFF. The CDR3 region has the DNA TGTGCCAGCAGTCCCGGGGTTATGAACACTGAAGCTTTCTTT. V gene TRBV28 combines with J gene TRBJ1-1, with D uncertain. CDR3 size: 14 residues. The V gene's germline CDR1 is MDHEN and CDR2 SYDVKM. V was shortened by 5 bases and J by 0 bases, with 10 bases between the two germline ends.

This rearrangement joins TRBV28 to TRBJ2-3; D ambiguous. The V gene's germline CDR1 is MDHEN and CDR2 SYDVKM. V was trimmed by 8 bases and J by 5 bases, leaving 11 bases between them. CDR3 length: 12 residues. The CDR3 loop is CASCYIGDTQYF. The DNA of the CDR3 is TGTGCCAGCTGCTACATCGGAGATACGCAGTATTTT. The whole variable domain, filled in from reference TRBV28 and TRBJ2-3, reads DVKVTQSSRYLVKRTGEKVFLECVQDMDHENMFWYRQDPGLGLRLIYFSYDVKMKEKGDIPEGYSVSREKKERFSLILESASTNQTSMYLCASCYIGDTQYFGPGTRLTVL.

V gene TRBV18 combines with J gene TRBJ1-1, with D tentatively TRBD1 (5 bases). CDR1 KGHSH and CDR2 LQKENI come from the germline V gene. V lost 6 bases and J 5 bases, leaving 19 bases between the germline ends. The CDR3 runs to 15 residues. DNA for the CDR3: TGTGCCAGCTCCCTGCAGGCCGGGGGAGGAACTGAAGCTTTCTTT. It encodes CASSLQAGGGTEAFF.

This chain uses TRBV28 with TRBJ2-1; no firm D call. Germline V CDR1 and CDR2: MDHEN, SYDVKM. The CDR3 runs 14 residues. The V and J ends lost 3 bases and 2 bases respectively, with 8 bases between them. CDR3 amino acids: CASSFAGPYNEQFF. DNA for the CDR3: TGTGCCAGCAGTTTTGCTGGTCCCTACAATGAGCAGTTCTTC. Full variable domain (remainder filled in from reference TRBV28 and TRBJ2-1): DVKVTQSSRYLVKRTGEKVFLECVQDMDHENMFWYRQDPGLGLRLIYFSYDVKMKEKGDIPEGYSVSREKKERFSLILESASTNQTSMYLCASSFAGPYNEQFFGPGTRLTVL.

The V gene is TRBV28, the J gene TRBJ2-5; D could derive from TRBD1 or TRBD2 (5 bases each). The CDR3 length is 16 residues. V was shortened by 7 bases and J by 5 bases, with 23 bases between the two germline ends. CDR1 and CDR2 (germline): MDHEN, SYDVKM. The CDR3 nucleotides are TGTGCCAGCACCCCTGGTGTGGGACCGTCGGGGGAGACCCAGTACTTC. It encodes CASTPGVGPSGETQYF.

The V call is TRBV29-1, the J call TRBJ1-2, with TRBD1 matching over 10 bases. Germline lookup yields CDR1 SQVTM and CDR2 ANQGSEA. There are 13 residues in the CDR3. V was clipped by 6 bases and J by 4 bases; unmatched bases: 5. CDR3 bases: TGCAGCGTCTCGGGACAGGGGTTCTATGGCTACACCTTC. As protein: CSVSGQGFYGYTF.

J is TRBJ2-1 and V is TRBV18; TRBD1 agrees at 7 bases. Germline V gene lookup returns CDR1 KGHSH and CDR2 LQKENI. Trimming removed 2 bases from V and 3 bases from J; junction bases left unmatched: 10. The length of the CDR3 is 17 residues. The CDR3 sequence: CASSPWEGGSVYNEQFF. CDR3 nucleotides: TGTGCCAGCTCACCATGGGAAGGGGGCTCCGTCTACAATGAGCAGTTCTTC.

The gene calls are TRBV5-5 and TRBJ2-1; no reliable D call. This CDR3 has 13 residues. CDR1 and CDR2 from the germline V gene are SGHKS and YYEKEE (reference sequence). Trimming pared 7 bases from V and 5 bases from J, leaving 13 bases between. Written as DNA, the CDR3 is TGTGCCAGCTCCTTCGCGACCCACAATGAGCAGTTCTTC. It translates to CASSFATHNEQFF.

The chain employs TRBV7-7 and TRBJ2-6, with a possible D match to TRBD1 (6 bases). The CDR3 spans 14 residues. Germline loops: CDR1 SSHAT, CDR2 FNYEAQ (reference sequence). V shed 6 bases and J shed 2 bases, with 8 bases lying between them. CDR3 DNA: TGTGCCAGCAGTACAGGGACTGGGGCCAACGTCCTGACTTTC. Encoded protein: CASSTGTGANVLTF.

J is TRBJ1-5 and V is TRBV2, with D possibly being TRBD1 (5 bases). CDR1 and CDR2 (germline): SNHLY, FYNNEI. V lost 5 bases and J 7 bases, leaving 15 bases between the germline ends. The CDR3 extends over 14 amino acids. DNA of the CDR3: TGTGCCAGCAGTCGCCAGGGTCCGTGGCAGCCCCAGCATTTT. This codes for CASSRQGPWQPQHF.